This T cell receptor (beta chain) is from a study of beta chain features in type 1 diabetes. Expressed TCRB transcripts got sequenced, as all isolated RNA was reverse transcribed. Repertoires were generated with immunoSEQ multiplex PCR, while TCRdb's copy carries only in-frame clones and drops some. Here the sample spans about 99,000 clones, about 26% being singletons. Study-wide findings and caveats: Type 1 diabetes patients had moderately but significantly shorter TCRB CDR3s in all four CD4+ subsets.

The sample holds a few counts of this clone. Its specificity is unknown. The clonotype comes from a woman in her late teens or twenties with type 1 diabetes. Sequenced sample: central memory CD4+ T cells from blood.

As DNA, the CDR3 is TGCAGCGCCTCAGGCTCCCTGAACACTGAAGCTTTCTTT. This sequence encodes CSASGSLNTEAFF. The J gene is TRBJ1-1, the V gene TRBV29-1, with D uncertain. V lost 7 bases, J lost 0 bases, and 12 bases lay in between. This CDR3 is built from 13 residues. The germline gives CDR1 SQVTM, CDR2 ANQGSEA.